What follows are 24 T cell receptor beta chains derived from one specimen sequenced in a study of shared clonotypes between healthy human individuals. TCRdb keeps only in-frame clones here, not all; method: immunoSEQ multiplex PCR. The sample holds under 1,100,000 clones, about 75% seen once. Sequenced: memory CD4+ T cells sorted from blood. Subset described: CD45RA-negative fraction. The receptors were gathered from a man aged 18 to 30 in good health.

This clone has at least ten counts. V usage is TRBV4-1 and J usage is TRBJ2-7; no clear D gene. Germline assignment: CDR1 MGHRA and CDR2 YSYEKL. V was pared by 4 bases and J by 0 bases, with 7 bases between. CDR3 size: 13 residues. The DNA of the CDR3 is TGCGCCAGCAGCCTTGAAAGCTCCTACGAGCAGTACTTC. This encodes CASSLESSYEQYF.

This clone showed up just once. This chain's CDR3 is CASSHPQQNTEAFF. CDR3 nucleotides: TGTGCCAGTAGCCATCCACAACAGAACACTGAAGCTTTCTTT. The chain couples TRBV19 to TRBJ1-1, with D uncertain. CDR1 and CDR2 from the germline V gene are LNHDA and SQIVND (reference sequence). This CDR3 contains 14 residues. V lost 6 bases and J lost 1, with 12 bases in between.

The chain uses TRBV2 and TRBJ2-5, with D possibly TRBD2 on 7 matching bases. V was trimmed by 7 bases and J by 1 base, leaving 13 bases between them. Germline V gene sequence: CDR1 SNHLY, CDR2 FYNNEI. The CDR3 is 14 amino acids. CDR3 sequence reads: CASTLAGAQETQYF. The CDR3 nucleotides are TGTGCCAGCACTTTGGCGGGGGCCCAAGAGACCCAGTACTTC.

This clone has a handful of counts. The chain links TRBV2 to TRBJ1-5; D gene ambiguous. Trimming removed 6 bases at V and 3 bases at J, with 15 bases between. This CDR3 has 15 residues. Germline CDR1 is SNHLY and CDR2 is FYNNEI. The CDR3 DNA reads TGTGCCAGCAGGGCAGATCCAGTCCCCAATCAGCCCCAGCATTTT. As protein: CASRADPVPNQPQHF.

J is TRBJ2-7 and V is TRBV5-8, with unresolved D. V was clipped by 4 bases and J by 5 bases, with 13 bases between them. Germline CDR1 and CDR2: SGHTS and YDEGEE. This CDR3 is built from 13 residues. DNA for the CDR3: TGTGCCAGCAGCCCGATTCGAAGGAACGAGCAGTACTTC. It encodes CASSPIRRNEQYF.

Comments on this clone: The same CDR3 is also encoded by other DNA sequences in this sample. V is TRBV5-4 and J is TRBJ1-3; perhaps TRBD1 as D (5 bases). CDR3 length: 14 residues. V was pared by 0 bases and J by 3 bases, with 7 bases between. Germline CDR1 reads SGHNT; CDR2 reads YYREEE (reference sequence). The CDR3 reads CASSLEGSGNTIYF. CDR3 nucleotides: TGTGCCAGCAGCTTGGAGGGGAGTGGAAACACCATATATTTT.

The rearrangement links TRBV2 to TRBJ1-2; D uncertain. V was trimmed by 4 bases and J by 8 bases, leaving 8 bases between them. The CDR3 loop spans 11 amino acids. CDR1 and CDR2 from the germline V gene are SNHLY and FYNNEI. The CDR3 DNA follows: TGTGCCAGCAGTGTGATCAGCGGCTACACCTTC. Translating gives CASSVISGYTF.

The chain combines TRBV5-5 with TRBJ1-4; 8 bases match TRBD1. The V gene's germline CDR1 is SGHKS and CDR2 YYEKEE (reference sequence). This CDR3 has 15 residues. V shed 4 bases and J 8 bases; nucleotides not matched to a gene: 10. This chain's CDR3 is CASSAIQGAGEKLFF. The CDR3 DNA follows: TGTGCCAGCAGCGCCATCCAGGGGGCCGGGGAAAAACTGTTTTTT.

V gene TRBV7-2 combines with J gene TRBJ1-1, with no clear D. The CDR3 has 12 residues. V lost 2 bases to trimming and J lost 11 bases, with 12 bases between them. Germline V CDR1 and CDR2: SGHTA, FQGNSA. CDR3 coding DNA: TGTGCCAGCAGCTTAATCAGAGAAAGTGCTTTCTTT. Protein: CASSLIRESAFF.

Concerning this clone itself: A much larger clone sits a single nucleotide away, making a read error possible. This chain links TRBV19 with TRBJ2-2; 9 positions match TRBD1. This CDR3 has 14 amino acids. Trimming took 6 bases from V and 1 from J; bases not matched to a gene: 0. Germline V gives CDR1 LNHDA, CDR2 SQIVND (reference sequence). This CDR3 reads CASRGQGNTGELFF. The DNA of the CDR3 is TGTGCCAGTAGGGGACAGGGGAACACCGGGGAGCTGTTTTTT.

This clone showed up many times. The J gene is TRBJ2-1, the V gene TRBV6-1; a weak D match, TRBD1 (6 bases). The CDR3 is made up of 15 amino acids. Germline V gene lookup returns CDR1 MNHNS and CDR2 SASEGT. Trimming removed 2 bases from V and 3 bases from J, with 11 bases in between. The CDR3 bases are TGTGCCAGCAGTGAATCAGGGGCCGACTACAATGAGCAGTTCTTC. Amino acids: CASSESGADYNEQFF.

This chain joins TRBV10-3 and TRBJ2-6; D possibly uses TRBD1 or TRBD2 (6 bases each). The V end lost 9 bases, the J end lost 0 bases, and 12 bases lay between the germline ends. The CDR3 contains 15 residues. In germline, CDR1 is ENHRY, CDR2 SYGVKD. CDR3 sequence reads: CAIQGLTSGANVLTF. The CDR3 DNA reads TGTGCCATACAGGGACTTACCTCTGGGGCCAACGTCCTGACTTTC.

The rearrangement joins TRBV5-4 to TRBJ1-1, with D hard to call. The germline gives CDR1 SGHNT, CDR2 YYREEE (reference sequence). This CDR3 has 14 residues. V was trimmed by 0 bases and J by 2 bases, leaving 8 bases between them. The CDR3 here is CASSLAFGNTEAFF. In DNA form, the CDR3 reads TGTGCCAGCAGCTTGGCCTTCGGTAACACTGAAGCTTTCTTT.

The rearrangement joins TRBV5-4 to TRBJ1-6; D gene unclear. Trimming removed 0 bases at V and 5 bases at J, with 12 bases between. The germline V gene encodes CDR1 SGHNT and CDR2 YYREEE (reference sequence). The CDR3 runs to 16 residues. This CDR3 is CASSLAGSWHNSPLHF. The CDR3 region has the DNA TGTGCCAGCAGCTTGGCGGGGAGTTGGCATAATTCACCCCTCCACTTT.

The V call is TRBV5-4, the J call TRBJ2-7; D could derive from TRBD1 or TRBD2 (6 bases each). The CDR3 totals 15 residues. The germline V gene has CDR1 SGHNT and CDR2 YYREEE (reference sequence). V lost 4 bases to trimming and J lost 3 bases, with 17 bases between them. The CDR3 DNA reads as TGTGCCAGCAGCCGGGGGACACAAGGACGCTACGAGCAGTACTTC. Residues: CASSRGTQGRYEQYF.

The chain joins TRBV6-1 to TRBJ1-2; D is uncertain. Germline V gene lookup returns CDR1 MNHNS and CDR2 SASEGT. V lost 7 bases, J lost 7 bases, and 16 bases lay in between. The CDR3 is 13 amino acids. The CDR3 DNA reads TGTGCCAGCAAGGACTCCCGAGGAACTGGCTACACCTTC. Its protein product is CASKDSRGTGYTF.

Notes on this clone: This likely came from a read error, as a far larger clone is one base away. The chain recombines TRBV7-9 with TRBJ2-7; 8 positions match TRBD2. Germline CDR1 and CDR2: SEHNR and FQNEAQ (reference sequence). The V and J ends lost 6 bases and 6 bases, in that order; junction bases with no gene match: 13. This CDR3 has 15 residues. CDR3 loop: CASRETSAALSEQYF. The CDR3, as DNA: TGTGCCAGCAGGGAGACTAGCGCGGCACTTAGCGAGCAGTACTTC.

The genes are TRBV5-1 and TRBJ2-1; the match to TRBD1 covers 9 bases. V shed 5 bases, J shed 1 base, and the junction held 4 bases outside the gene matches. The CDR3 spans 15 residues. Per germline, CDR1 SGHRS and CDR2 YFSETQ. The CDR3 DNA is TGCGCCAGCAGTATACAGGGGGCTTCCTACAATGAGCAGTTCTTC. Encoded protein: CASSIQGASYNEQFF.

The rearrangement links TRBV29-1 to TRBJ2-7; D is uncertain. The CDR3 length is 13 residues. V was clipped by 1 base and J by 0 bases, with 7 bases between them. In germline, CDR1 is SQVTM, CDR2 ANQGSEA. The CDR3 reads CSVEARSSYEQYF. The CDR3 DNA follows: TGCAGCGTTGAAGCGCGGAGCTCCTACGAGCAGTACTTC.

The V gene is TRBV11-2, the J gene TRBJ2-3, with 8 bases fitting TRBD2. Germline V gene data show CDR1 as SGHAT and CDR2 as FQNNGV. The junction had 10 bases not matched to a gene; V was cut back by 5 bases and J by 3 bases. This CDR3 spans 16 amino acids. The CDR3 loop reads CASSPTHLAGTDTQYF. The CDR3 DNA follows: TGTGCCAGCAGCCCGACCCACCTAGCGGGTACAGATACGCAGTATTTT. Full variable domain (remainder filled in from reference TRBV11-2 and TRBJ2-3): EAGVAQSPRYKIIEKRQSVAFWCNPISGHATLYWYQQILGQGPKLLIQFQNNGVVDDSQLPKDRFSAERLKGVDSTLKIQPAKLEDSAVYLCASSPTHLAGTDTQYFGPGTRLTVL.

The chain uses TRBV29-1 and TRBJ2-1, with D unresolved. The germline V gene has CDR1 SQVTM and CDR2 ANQGSEA. The CDR3 is made up of 12 amino acids. V lost 4 bases and J 8 bases, leaving 12 bases between the germline ends. CDR3 coding DNA: TGCAGCGTTGTCCGTGTATCCGATGAGCAGTTCTTC. It is translated as CSVVRVSDEQFF.

The chain couples TRBV5-4 to TRBJ2-2; 16 nucleotides agree with TRBD2. This CDR3 is 16 amino acids long. Germline CDR1 and CDR2: SGHNT and YYREEE (reference sequence). Trimming took 3 bases from V and 7 from J; bases not matched to a gene: 3. CDR3 nucleotides: TGTGCCAGCAGCTCCGGGACTAGCGGGAGGGTCGGGGAGCTGTTTTTT. Translation: CASSSGTSGRVGELFF. The full variable domain, completed using reference TRBV5-4 and TRBJ2-2, is ETGVTQSPTHLIKTRGQQVTLRCSSQSGHNTVSWYQQALGQGPQFIFQYYREEENGRGNFPPRFSGLQFPNYSSELNVNALELDDSALYLCASSSGTSGRVGELFFGEGSRLTVL.

This clone was seen more than once but under ten times. This chain joins TRBV5-6 and TRBJ1-6; D is undetermined. V dropped 2 bases and J dropped 7 bases, with 4 bases sitting between them. Germline V gene data show CDR1 as SGHDT and CDR2 as YYEEEE. The CDR3 spans 12 residues. CDR3 loop: CASSFANSPLHF. CDR3 DNA: TGTGCCAGCAGCTTTGCCAATTCACCCCTCCACTTT.

The chain joins TRBV29-1 to TRBJ2-3, with D tentatively TRBD1 (5 bases). Germline lookup yields CDR1 SQVTM and CDR2 ANQGSEA. V was shortened by 3 bases and J by 4 bases, with 11 bases between the two germline ends. The CDR3 runs to 13 residues. The chain's CDR3 is CSVDWQGSDTQYF. The CDR3 nucleotides are TGCAGCGTTGATTGGCAGGGTTCAGATACGCAGTATTTT.